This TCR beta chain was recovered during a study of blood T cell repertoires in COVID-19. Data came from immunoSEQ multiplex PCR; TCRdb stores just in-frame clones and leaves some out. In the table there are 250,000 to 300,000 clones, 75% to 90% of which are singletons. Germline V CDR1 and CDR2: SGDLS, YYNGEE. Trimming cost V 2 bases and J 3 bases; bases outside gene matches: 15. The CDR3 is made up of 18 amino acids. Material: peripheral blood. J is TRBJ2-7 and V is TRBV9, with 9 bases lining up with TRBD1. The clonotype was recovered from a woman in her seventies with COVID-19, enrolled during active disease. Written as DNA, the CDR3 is TGTGCCAGCAGCGTTTCGGGACAGGGAGAGGTTGGAAGCTACGAGCAGTACTTC. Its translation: CASSVSGQGEVGSYEQYF.